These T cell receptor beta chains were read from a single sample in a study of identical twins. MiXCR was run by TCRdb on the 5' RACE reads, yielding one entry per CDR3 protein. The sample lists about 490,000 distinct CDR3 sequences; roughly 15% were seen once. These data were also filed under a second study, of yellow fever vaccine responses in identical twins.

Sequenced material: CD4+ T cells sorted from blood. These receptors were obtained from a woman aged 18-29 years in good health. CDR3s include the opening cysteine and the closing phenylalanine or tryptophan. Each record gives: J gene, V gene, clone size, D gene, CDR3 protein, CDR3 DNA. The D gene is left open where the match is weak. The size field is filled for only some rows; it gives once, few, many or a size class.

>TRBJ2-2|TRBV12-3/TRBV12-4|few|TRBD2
CASSPQAGGITGELFF
TGTGCCAGCAGCCCACAAGCGGGGGGGATCACCGGGGAGCTGTTTTTT
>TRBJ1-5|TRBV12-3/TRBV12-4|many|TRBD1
CASSLGGQGNQPQHF
TGCGCCAGCAGCTTGGGGGGACAGGGCAATCAGCCCCAGCATTTT
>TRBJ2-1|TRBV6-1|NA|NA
CASSKGRGGSSYNEQFF
TGTGCCAGCAGTAAGGGCAGGGGGGGGAGCTCCTACAATGAGCAGTTCTTC
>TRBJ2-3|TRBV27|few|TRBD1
CASSYGTGVNTQYF
TGTGCCAGCAGTTACGGGACAGGGGTGAATACGCAGTATTTT
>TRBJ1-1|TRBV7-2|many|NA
CASSFGRQHTEAFF
TGTGCCAGCAGCTTCGGGAGGCAGCACACTGAAGCTTTCTTT
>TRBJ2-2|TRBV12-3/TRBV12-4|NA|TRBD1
CASSPDRVIGELFF
TGTGCCAGCAGTCCCGACAGGGTAATCGGGGAGCTGTTTTTT
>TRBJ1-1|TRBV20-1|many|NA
CSARDPVNTEAFF
TGCAGTGCTAGAGATCCAGTGAACACTGAAGCTTTCTTT
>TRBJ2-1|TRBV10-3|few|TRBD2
CAISERGGWDEQFF
TGTGCCATCAGTGAGCGGGGGGGCTGGGATGAGCAGTTCTTC
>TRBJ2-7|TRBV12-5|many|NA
CASAQLRDPRSEQYF
TGTGCTAGTGCCCAGCTCCGGGACCCAAGGAGCGAGCAGTACTTC
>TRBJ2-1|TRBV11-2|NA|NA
CASSLQRGVEQFF
TGTGCCAGCAGCTTGCAACGCGGAGTGGAGCAGTTCTTC
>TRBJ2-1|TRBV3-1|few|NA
CASSQGTTNNEQFF
TGTGCCAGCAGCCAGGGAACGACGAACAATGAGCAGTTCTTC
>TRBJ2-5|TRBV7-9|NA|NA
CASSPSRGEETQYF
TGTGCCAGCAGCCCCTCAAGAGGGGAAGAGACCCAGTACTTC
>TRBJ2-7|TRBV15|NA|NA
CATSRRGSFGYEQYF
TGTGCCACCAGCCGCCGGGGGTCCTTCGGGTACGAGCAGTACTTC
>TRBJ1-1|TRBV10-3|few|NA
CAISPGPMNTEAFF
TGTGCCATCAGTCCGGGACCCATGAACACTGAAGCTTTCTTT
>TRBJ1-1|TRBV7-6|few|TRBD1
CASSSRGRVDTEAFF
TGTGCCAGCAGCTCCAGGGGGCGGGTGGACACTGAAGCTTTCTTT
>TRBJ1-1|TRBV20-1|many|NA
CSASGEVGTEAFF
TGCAGTGCGTCGGGGGAGGTGGGGACTGAAGCTTTCTTT
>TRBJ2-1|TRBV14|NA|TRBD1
CASSRRGQGLGTRRDEQFF
TGTGCCAGCAGCCGGAGGGGACAGGGCCTAGGCACTAGGAGGGATGAGCAGTTCTTC
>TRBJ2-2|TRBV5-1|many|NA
CASSLARSAQDTGELFF
TGCGCCAGCAGCTTGGCGCGCTCCGCTCAGGATACCGGGGAGCTGTTTTTT
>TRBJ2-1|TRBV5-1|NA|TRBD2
CASSSTKTSGSYNEQFF
TGCGCCAGCAGCTCAACCAAGACTAGCGGGAGTTACAATGAGCAGTTCTTC
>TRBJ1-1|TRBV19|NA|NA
CASKGGMNTEAFF
TGTGCCAGTAAAGGGGGAATGAACACTGAAGCTTTCTTT
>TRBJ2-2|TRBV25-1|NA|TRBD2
CASGLAGYTGELFF
TGTGCCAGCGGGCTAGCGGGATACACCGGGGAGCTGTTTTTT
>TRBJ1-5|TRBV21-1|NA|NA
CASSPPGGRQHF
TGTGCCAGCAGCCCCCCCGGCGGGCGCCAGCATTTT
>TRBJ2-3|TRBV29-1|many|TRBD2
CSVALATSTDTQYF
TGCAGCGTTGCACTAGCGACTAGCACAGATACGCAGTATTTT
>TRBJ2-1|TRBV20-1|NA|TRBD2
CSARGLAGWVNEQFF
TGCAGTGCTAGAGGTTTAGCGGGGTGGGTCAATGAGCAGTTCTTC
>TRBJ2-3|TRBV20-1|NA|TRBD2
CSAGLAGEVWTDTQYF
TGCAGTGCCGGACTAGCGGGAGAAGTTTGGACAGATACGCAGTATTTT
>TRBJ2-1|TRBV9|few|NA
CASSVELSGLEQFF
TGTGCCAGCAGCGTAGAGCTTAGCGGACTTGAGCAGTTCTTC
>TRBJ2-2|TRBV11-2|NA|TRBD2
CASSPWTSGKSVELFF
TGTGCCAGCAGCCCCTGGACTAGCGGGAAAAGCGTGGAGCTGTTTTTT
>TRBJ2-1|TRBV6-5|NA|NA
CASSYSGAVNEQFF
TGTGCCAGCAGTTACTCGGGGGCGGTAAATGAGCAGTTCTTC
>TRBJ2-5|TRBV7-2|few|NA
CASSIQSGGETQYF
TGTGCCAGCAGCATACAGAGTGGCGGAGAGACCCAGTACTTC
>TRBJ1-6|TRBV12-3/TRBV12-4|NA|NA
CASSLRDTLSPLHF
TGTGCCAGCAGTTTGAGGGACACTCTGTCACCCCTCCACTTT
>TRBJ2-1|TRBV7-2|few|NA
CASSLVVGDVNEQFF
TGTGCCAGCAGCTTAGTGGTAGGGGACGTCAATGAGCAGTTCTTC
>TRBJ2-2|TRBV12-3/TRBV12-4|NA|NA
CASSLWFGELFF
TGTGCCAGCAGTTTATGGTTCGGGGAGCTGTTTTTT
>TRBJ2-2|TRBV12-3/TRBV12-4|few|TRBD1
CASTFNRGLGTGELFF
TGTGCCAGCACCTTCAACAGGGGCCTGGGCACCGGGGAGCTGTTTTTT
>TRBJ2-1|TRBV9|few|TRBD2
CASSVDGLAGASYNEQFF
TGTGCCAGCAGCGTAGACGGACTAGCGGGAGCGAGTTACAATGAGCAGTTCTTC
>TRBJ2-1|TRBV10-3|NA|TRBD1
CAISERTGEQFF
TGTGCCATCAGTGAGCGGACAGGTGAGCAGTTCTTC
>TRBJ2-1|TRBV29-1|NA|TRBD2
CSVVSLAVRSYNEQFF
TGCAGCGTTGTTTCGCTAGCGGTCCGCTCCTACAATGAGCAGTTCTTC
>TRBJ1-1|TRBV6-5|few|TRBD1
CASSYTTGDTEAFF
TGTGCCAGCAGTTACACGACAGGGGACACTGAAGCTTTCTTT
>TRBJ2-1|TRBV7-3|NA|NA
CASSLRGSSYSYNEQFF
TGTGCCAGCAGCTTAAGGGGTTCCTCCTACTCCTACAATGAGCAGTTCTTC
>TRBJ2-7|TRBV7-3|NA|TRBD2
CASSPTSGGAYEQYF
TGTGCCAGCAGCCCGACTAGCGGGGGAGCCTACGAGCAGTACTTC
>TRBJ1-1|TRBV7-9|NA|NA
CASSLVGALRTEAFF
TGTGCCAGCAGCTTAGTGGGGGCCCTGAGGACTGAAGCTTTCTTT
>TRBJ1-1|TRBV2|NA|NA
CASSENSLNTEAFF
TGTGCCAGCAGTGAAAACAGTTTGAACACTGAAGCTTTCTTT
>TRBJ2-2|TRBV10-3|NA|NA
CTISLRGGLAKTGWRELFF
TGTACCATCAGTTTAAGGGGCGGGCTAGCGAAGACTGGGTGGCGGGAGCTGTTTTTT
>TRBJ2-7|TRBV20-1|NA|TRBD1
CSARDKDRGFGYEQYF
TGCAGTGCTAGAGATAAGGACAGGGGGTTCGGGTACGAGCAGTACTTC
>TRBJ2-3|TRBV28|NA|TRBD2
CASSLAWTSVTDTQYF
TGTGCCAGCAGTCTCGCCTGGACTAGCGTCACAGATACGCAGTATTTT
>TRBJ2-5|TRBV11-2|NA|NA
CASSLIFPPGSGQETQYF
TGTGCCAGCAGCTTAATATTCCCTCCGGGGTCGGGGCAAGAGACCCAGTACTTC
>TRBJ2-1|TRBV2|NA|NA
CASSFKGGYNEQFF
TGTGCCAGCAGCTTCAAAGGAGGGTATAATGAGCAGTTCTTC
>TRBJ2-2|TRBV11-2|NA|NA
CASSLRTSSTGELFF
TGTGCCAGCAGCTTACGGACAAGTTCCACCGGGGAGCTGTTTTTT
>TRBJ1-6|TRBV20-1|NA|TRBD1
CSARDLRGQGPFDNSPLHF
TGCAGTGCTAGAGATCTCCGGGGACAGGGCCCCTTCGATAATTCACCCCTCCACTTT